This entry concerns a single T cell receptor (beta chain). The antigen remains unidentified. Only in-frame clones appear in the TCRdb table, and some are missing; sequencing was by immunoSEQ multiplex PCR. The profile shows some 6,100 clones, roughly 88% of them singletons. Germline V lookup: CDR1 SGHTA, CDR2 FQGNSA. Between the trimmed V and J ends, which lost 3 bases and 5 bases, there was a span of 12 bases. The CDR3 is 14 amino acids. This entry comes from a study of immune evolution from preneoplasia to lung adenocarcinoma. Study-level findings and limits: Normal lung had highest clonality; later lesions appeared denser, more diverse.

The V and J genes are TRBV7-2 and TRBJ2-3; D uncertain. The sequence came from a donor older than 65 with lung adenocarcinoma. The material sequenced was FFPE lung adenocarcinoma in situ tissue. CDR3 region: CASSFRRSEDTQYF. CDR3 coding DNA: TGTGCCAGCAGCTTTAGAAGGAGCGAAGATACGCAGTATTTT.